This TCR beta chain stems from a study of T cell responses to AZD1222 COVID-19 vaccine. Data came from immunoSEQ multiplex PCR; TCRdb stores just in-frame clones and leaves some out. The sample lists roughly 150,000 clones, 92% seen once, with 0.9% to 1.2% in the top ten. The specimen was peripheral blood, collected 28 days after the second AZD1222 dose. This receptor was taken from an adult who received the AZD1222 COVID-19 vaccine.

The CDR3 DNA is TGTGCCAGCAGCTTGGACCCCCGATCCTACGAGCAGTACTTC. Residues: CASSLDPRSYEQYF. The chain couples TRBV5-4 to TRBJ2-7, with D unclear. Germline V CDR1 and CDR2: SGHNT, YYREEE (reference sequence). The CDR3 runs 14 residues. V was trimmed by 0 bases and J by 1 base, leaving 8 bases between them.